Listed here are 6 T cell receptor beta chains from one sample, sequenced in a study of blood T cell repertoires in COVID-19. TCRdb's copy holds only in-frame clones and misses some; the assay was immunoSEQ multiplex PCR. The sample has more than 85,000 clones; around 83% are singletons. Sequencing was carried out using peripheral blood. The receptor set was obtained from a man aged 55 to 69 with acute or convalescent COVID-19.

This clone has more than one count but fewer than ten. The chain links TRBV28 to TRBJ1-2; the D is unclear. The V and J ends lost 7 bases and 1 base respectively, with 10 bases between them. The CDR3 loop spans 13 amino acids. Germline V gives CDR1 MDHEN, CDR2 SYDVKM. CDR3 sequence reads: CASTPPFNYGYTF. In DNA, the CDR3 is TGTGCCAGCACCCCCCCGTTTAACTATGGCTACACCTTC.

The chain joins TRBV19 to TRBJ2-2; 11 bases map to TRBD2. The CDR3 runs to 17 residues. Germline V lookup: CDR1 LNHDA, CDR2 SQIVND (reference sequence). V trimming: 4 bases; J trimming: 4 bases; junction bases outside the gene matches: 8. The CDR3 bases are TGTGCCAGTAGTAGATTAGCGGGGGGGCCTGGCACCGGGGAGCTGTTTTTT. Protein: CASSRLAGGPGTGELFF.

The chain links TRBV5-1 to TRBJ2-2; the match to TRBD2 covers 7 bases. CDR3 size: 16 residues. CDR1 SGHRS and CDR2 YFSETQ come from the germline V gene. The J segment lost 0 bases and the V segment lost 4 bases, leaving 6 bases of the junction unmatched. The CDR3, as DNA: TGCGCCAGCAGCCCATGGGGGGGTACGAACACCGGGGAGCTGTTTTTT. It codes for CASSPWGGTNTGELFF.

The genes are TRBV19 and TRBJ1-1; D remains ambiguous. V was cut by 7 bases and J by 1 base, with 13 bases left in between. Germline CDR1 and CDR2: LNHDA and SQIVND (reference sequence). The CDR3 is 14 residues long. The CDR3 DNA follows: TGTGCCAGTACTTCCGGGTTCCGGAACACTGAAGCTTTCTTT. Its translation: CASTSGFRNTEAFF. The full variable domain, rest sourced from reference TRBV19 and TRBJ1-1, is DGGITQSPKYLFRKEGQNVTLSCEQNLNHDAMYWYRQDPGQGLRLIYYSQIVNDFQKGDIAEGYSVSREKKESFPLTVTSAQKNPTAFYLCASTSGFRNTEAFFGQGTRLTVV.

The chain has TRBV3-1 (or the pseudogene TRBV3-2) and TRBJ1-3; 8 bases match TRBD1. The CDR3 has 15 amino acids. The trim removed 4 bases at V and 2 bases at J, leaving 4 bases unmatched. Per germline, CDR1 LGHDT and CDR2 YNNKEL (reference sequence). The CDR3 loop reads CASSPPGQAGNTIYF. DNA for the CDR3: TGTGCCAGCAGCCCGCCGGGACAGGCTGGAAACACCATATATTTT.

The rearrangement uses TRBV29-1 and TRBJ1-1; no clear D gene. Trimming shortened V by 8 bases and J by 1 base, and 14 bases separated the two germline ends. The CDR3 runs to 13 residues. Per germline, CDR1 SQVTM and CDR2 ANQGSEA. For the CDR3, the DNA is TGCAGCTCGGGGTACTATTGGAACACTGAAGCTTTCTTT. Translated, it gives CSSGYYWNTEAFF.